The clone carrying this TCR beta chain has a handful of counts. The sample belongs to a study of regulatory T cells in long-lasting Graves disease. Arm-PCR with iRepertoire HTBI primers amplified the CDR3 regions for these TCR beta libraries. In TCRdb, the multiplex PCR reads were re-called with MiXCR into one record per CDR3 protein. The sample consists of over 350,000 distinct CDR3 sequences, about 20% of them appearing once. CDR1 is MDHEN and CDR2 is SYDVKM in the germline V gene. This CDR3 has 14 amino acids. With 5 bases clipped from V and 4 bases from J, the junction kept 5 bases outside the gene matches. The time point denotes: persistent/refractory GD, antithyroid drugs over 5 years with positive TRAb. Making the TCR library involved RNA that had been extracted from PBMCs.

This receptor was taken from a female donor with Graves disease. The sequences come from peripheral blood mononuclear cells (PBMCs), collected when the disease was refractory, from a patient treated with antithyroid drugs. The chain recombines TRBV28 with TRBJ2-1; TRBD1 matches 7 bases. The CDR3 DNA reads TGTGCCAGCAGTCTTGGGACAGTTTACAATGAGCAGTTCTTC. Residues: CASSLGTVYNEQFF.